The clone carrying this T cell receptor beta chain was detected ten times or more. The antigen is unknown. This entry belongs to a study of T cells in Graves' hyperthyroidism and ophthalmopathy. Study conclusions and caveats: Using 13 V-J features, a model discriminated ophthalmopathy from stable hyperthyroidism. Blood also contained most expanded thyroid clonotypes above 0.001.

V lost 7 bases, J lost 2 bases, and 12 bases lay in between. The germline CDR1 and CDR2 sequences are MNHNS and SASEGT. This CDR3 has 15 residues. Each 10 ml fresh peripheral blood draw supplied the PBMCs. TCR beta CDR3 regions were amplified from RNA. First-round RT-PCR of the TCR CDR3 relied on the HTBI primer set. TCRdb reprocessed the multiplex PCR reads with MiXCR, giving one entry per CDR3 protein. The data show 400,000 or so distinct CDR3 sequences, with 14% seen just once and roughly a fifth held by the top ten. This TCR came from a woman in her 30s with Graves' ophthalmopathy. The V gene is TRBV6-1, the J gene TRBJ1-6, with no clear D. Sequencing was carried out using blood. The CDR3 nucleotides read TGTGCCAGCACTTTTGGACTTACCTATAATTCACCCCTCCACTTT. Translating gives CASTFGLTYNSPLHF.